Below are 30 T cell receptor beta chains sequenced from a single sample in a study of technical replicates of blood from a few donors. The data were produced by immunoSEQ multiplex PCR, yet TCRdb's version contains in-frame clones alone and is incomplete. The table includes some 70,000 clones, under 98% detected once. The specimen sequenced was T cells isolated from PBMCs. The receptors shown here come from a human donor in good health.

The chain combines TRBV2 with TRBJ2-1; TRBD2 matches at 7 bases. J lost 6 bases, V lost 11 bases, and 13 bases had no gene match. The V gene's germline CDR1 is SNHLY and CDR2 FYNNEI. The CDR3 length is 14 residues. In DNA form, the CDR3 reads TGTGCCGGCACAGGACTAGATGGGTCCAATGAGCAGTTCTTC. Protein: CAGTGLDGSNEQFF.

This chain joins TRBV29-1 and TRBJ1-1; no clear D gene. V was trimmed by 3 bases and J by 1 base, leaving 9 bases between them. CDR1 is SQVTM and CDR2 is ANQGSEA in the germline V gene. This CDR3 has 13 amino acids. The CDR3 DNA sequence: TGCAGCGTTGAGAGTCACCAGAACACTGAAGCTTTCTTT. Protein: CSVESHQNTEAFF. The full variable domain, completed using reference TRBV29-1 and TRBJ1-1, is SAVISQKPSRDICQRGTSLTIQCQVDSQVTMMFWYRQQPGQSLTLIATANQGSEATYESGFVIDKFPISRPNLTFSTLTVSNMSPEDSSIYLCSVESHQNTEAFFGQGTRLTVV.

This rearrangement joins TRBV5-6 to TRBJ1-4; no firm D call. The CDR3 is made up of 17 amino acids. The V and J ends lost 0 bases and 0 bases respectively, with 12 bases between them. Germline V gene sequence: CDR1 SGHDT, CDR2 YYEEEE. In nucleotides, the CDR3 is TGTGCCAGCAGCTTGGGTGCGGGAAGTACAACTAATGAAAAACTGTTTTTT. Its protein is CASSLGAGSTTNEKLFF.

The chain joins TRBV7-6 to TRBJ2-5; 8 bases map to TRBD1. Germline V gene data show CDR1 as SGHVS and CDR2 as FNYEAQ. After removal of 5 bases from V and 0 bases from J, the junction contained 8 bases not matched to a gene. This CDR3 is built from 16 residues. In nucleotides, the CDR3 is TGTGCCAGCAGCCCACAGACAGGGGAAGACCAAGAGACCCAGTACTTC. Its protein product is CASSPQTGEDQETQYF.

The V and J genes are TRBV19 and TRBJ1-5, with TRBD1 as a possible D gene (6 bases). Germline V gives CDR1 LNHDA, CDR2 SQIVND (reference sequence). V lost 3 bases and J lost 6, with 15 bases in between. The CDR3 loop spans 15 amino acids. CDR3 coding DNA: TGTGCCAGTAGTATGGGTTACAGGGACGGTCAGCCCCAGCATTTT. Its translation is CASSMGYRDGQPQHF.

The chain is built from TRBV14 and TRBJ2-1; TRBD1 is a possible D gene (5 bases). In germline, CDR1 is SGHDN, CDR2 FVKESK. This CDR3 is 14 amino acids long. Trimming took off 1 base at V and 6 bases at J, with 10 bases between the two ends. This CDR3 reads CASSQVMGRNEQFF. Written as DNA, the CDR3 is TGTGCCAGCAGCCAAGTCATGGGGCGCAATGAGCAGTTCTTC. The whole variable domain, filled in from reference TRBV14 and TRBJ2-1, reads EAGVTQFPSHSVIEKGQTVTLRCDPISGHDNLYWYRRVMGKEIKFLLHFVKESKQDESGMPNNRFLAERTGGTYSTLKVQPAELEDSGVYFCASSQVMGRNEQFFGPGTRLTVL.

The chain uses TRBV29-1 and TRBJ2-1, with D tentatively TRBD1 (6 bases). The CDR3 sequence is 15 residues long. Trimming removed 3 bases at V and 0 bases at J, with 12 bases between. Germline loops: CDR1 SQVTM, CDR2 ANQGSEA. The CDR3 nucleotides read TGCAGCGTTGATCAGGGGCCAAGCTCCTACAATGAGCAGTTCTTC. Translation gives CSVDQGPSSYNEQFF.

The chain is built from TRBV4-3 and TRBJ2-7, with 14 bases that match TRBD2. The J segment lost 2 bases and the V segment lost 3 bases, leaving 3 bases of the junction unmatched. Germline values: CDR1 LGHNA, CDR2 YSLEER. The CDR3 has 16 amino acids. The CDR3 loop is CASSQGLAGVTYEQYF. CDR3 DNA: TGCGCCAGCAGCCAGGGACTAGCGGGAGTTACCTACGAGCAGTACTTC.

The rearrangement links TRBV13 to TRBJ2-5; 8 bases line up with TRBD1. Germline V gene lookup returns CDR1 PRHDT and CDR2 FYEKMQ (reference sequence). The CDR3 extends over 15 amino acids. Losses at the gene ends were 0 bases for V and 4 bases for J; bases not matched to a gene: 4. In nucleotides, the CDR3 is TGTGCCAGCAGCTTAGGACAGGGGGTGACAGAGACCCAGTACTTC. It is translated as CASSLGQGVTETQYF.

The V call is TRBV19, the J call TRBJ1-1, with D possibly matching TRBD1 (6 bases). V lost 6 bases and J 6 bases, leaving 14 bases between the germline ends. The CDR3 covers 13 residues. Germline loops: CDR1 LNHDA, CDR2 SQIVND (reference sequence). The CDR3, as DNA: TGTGCCAGTAGCAATGGACAGCCCGCTGAAGCTTTCTTT. Residues: CASSNGQPAEAFF.

The chain is built from TRBV4-2 and TRBJ2-1; the match to TRBD1 covers 9 bases. Germline V gives CDR1 LGHNA, CDR2 YNFKEQ. The CDR3 has 15 amino acids. V lost 0 bases, J lost 6 bases, and 3 bases stayed unmatched. The CDR3 protein is CASSQETGGANEQFF. CDR3 sequence (DNA): TGTGCCAGCAGCCAAGAAACAGGGGGCGCCAATGAGCAGTTCTTC.

The V call is TRBV29-1, the J call TRBJ2-2; tentative D call: TRBD1 (6 bases). The CDR3 length is 13 residues. The V end lost 6 bases, the J end lost 5 bases, and 13 bases lay between the germline ends. The germline V gene encodes CDR1 SQVTM and CDR2 ANQGSEA. The CDR3 coding sequence is TGCAGCGTAGCCTACAGGGTAACCGGGGAGCTGTTTTTT. Translation: CSVAYRVTGELFF.

V is TRBV30 and J is TRBJ2-6; D is undetermined. V lost 2 bases to trimming and J lost 4 bases, with 6 bases between them. Germline CDR1 GTSNPN, CDR2 SVGIG (reference sequence). The CDR3 length is 13 residues. The CDR3 region has the DNA TGTGCCTGGAGTCGCGTGGGGGCCAACGTCCTGACTTTC. Its translation: CAWSRVGANVLTF. The full variable domain, with the rest looked up from reference TRBV30 and TRBJ2-6, is SQTIHQWPATLVQPVGSPLSLECTVEGTSNPNLYWYRQAAGRGLQLLFYSVGIGQISSEVPQNLSASRPQDRQFILSSKKLLLSDSGFYLCAWSRVGANVLTFGAGSRLTVL.

V is TRBV25-1 and J is TRBJ2-7; 9 nucleotides line up with TRBD1. J was trimmed by 4 bases and V by 2 bases; bases with no gene match: 3. Germline CDR1 and CDR2: MGHDK and SYGVNS. There are 14 residues in the CDR3. The CDR3 sequence is CASSEGTGNYEQYF. CDR3 nucleotides: TGTGCCAGCAGTGAAGGGACAGGGAATTACGAGCAGTACTTC.

This rearrangement joins TRBV27 to TRBJ2-7; D perhaps matches TRBD1 (6 bases). Germline V gene lookup returns CDR1 MNHEY and CDR2 SMNVEV (reference sequence). This CDR3 comprises 14 residues. Trimming pared 5 bases from V and 1 base from J, leaving 12 bases between. CDR3 loop: CASSPGHISYEQYF. In nucleotides, the CDR3 is TGTGCCAGCAGTCCGGGACACATTTCCTACGAGCAGTACTTC.

This rearrangement joins TRBV30 to TRBJ1-1; D is unclear. The V gene lost 2 bases and the J gene lost 3 bases, with 4 bases spanning the gap. The CDR3 loop spans 11 amino acids. Germline CDR1 reads GTSNPN; CDR2 reads SVGIG (reference sequence). The CDR3 DNA reads as TGTGCCTGGAGTATATACACTGAAGCTTTCTTT. Amino acids: CAWSIYTEAFF.

V is TRBV4-3 and J is TRBJ2-7, with TRBD1 as a possible D gene (6 bases). The CDR3 runs 13 residues. The V gene lost 1 base and the J gene lost 6 bases, with 10 bases spanning the gap. Germline V gene lookup returns CDR1 LGHNA and CDR2 YSLEER. Here the CDR3 DNA reads TGCGCCAGCAGCCAAGTACAGGGAGTCGAGCAGTACTTC. Protein sequence: CASSQVQGVEQYF.

The chain recombines TRBV19 with TRBJ1-5; a weak D match, TRBD1 (6 bases). Trimming cost V 1 base and J 4 bases, with 11 bases left between them. Germline V gene data show CDR1 as LNHDA and CDR2 as SQIVND (reference sequence). The CDR3 length is 15 residues. The CDR3 bases are TGTGCCAGTAGTATAGGGAGGCAGGGGAATCAGCCCCAGCATTTT. This gives the protein CASSIGRQGNQPQHF. The full variable domain, with the rest looked up from reference TRBV19 and TRBJ1-5, is DGGITQSPKYLFRKEGQNVTLSCEQNLNHDAMYWYRQDPGQGLRLIYYSQIVNDFQKGDIAEGYSVSREKKESFPLTVTSAQKNPTAFYLCASSIGRQGNQPQHFGDGTRLSIL.

The chain carries TRBV6-5 and TRBJ2-2, with D possibly being TRBD2 (7 bases). Germline CDR1 and CDR2: MNHEY and SVGAGI. CDR3 length equals 14 residues. V lost 4 bases to trimming and J lost 7 bases, with 13 bases between them. The CDR3 reads CASSLGGEDGELFF. CDR3 nucleotides: TGTGCCAGCAGTTTAGGGGGGGAGGACGGGGAGCTGTTTTTT.

The rearrangement joins TRBV7-6 to TRBJ2-4; TRBD1 matches 9 bases. CDR1 and CDR2 (germline): SGHVS, FNYEAQ. V was clipped by 5 bases and J by 8 bases; unmatched bases: 10. This CDR3 contains 15 residues. CDR3 loop: CASSRTGGLGDIQYF. The CDR3 DNA reads as TGTGCCAGCAGCCGTACAGGGGGCCTGGGGGACATTCAGTACTTC. The variable domain in full, completed from reference TRBV7-6 and TRBJ2-4, reads GAGVSQSPRYKVTKRGQDVALRCDPISGHVSLYWYRQALGQGPEFLTYFNYEAQQDKSGLPNDRFSAERPEGSISTLTIQRTEQRDSAMYRCASSRTGGLGDIQYFGAGTRLSVL.

With respect to this clone: An end of the junction differs from the germline gene, which may be a read error. The chain carries TRBV7-2 and TRBJ2-1; 12 bases are a match to TRBD2. Germline CDR1 is SGHTA and CDR2 is FQGNSA. The CDR3 runs to 17 residues. CDR3 nucleotide sequence: TGTGCCAGCAGCGTAGCGGCGACTAGCGGGAGAAGAAATGAGCAGTTCTTC. It is translated as CASSVAATSGRRNEQFF.

The rearrangement links TRBV28 to TRBJ1-4; 11 positions match TRBD1. This CDR3 region has 15 residues. J was trimmed by 8 bases and V by 3 bases; bases with no gene match: 5. Germline-derived CDR1 and CDR2 are MDHEN and SYDVKM. CDR3 bases: TGTGCCAGCAGTTTTGGGACAGGGGGATGGGAAAAACTGTTTTTT. Protein product: CASSFGTGGWEKLFF.

V gene TRBV6-6 combines with J gene TRBJ1-4; D is undetermined. The CDR3 sequence is 14 residues long. V lost 6 bases, J lost 5 bases, and 13 bases lay in between. Germline V CDR1 and CDR2: MNHNY, SVGAGI (reference sequence). CDR3 coding DNA: TGTGCCAGCAGCGGACGGGAACAAAATGAAAAACTGTTTTTT. It yields the protein CASSGREQNEKLFF.

This clone was found once. The chain carries TRBV28 and TRBJ1-1; 7 bases fit TRBD1. Losses at the gene ends were 5 bases for V and 5 bases for J; bases not matched to a gene: 11. The germline V gene has CDR1 MDHEN and CDR2 SYDVKM. CDR3 length equals 15 residues. CDR3 bases: TGTGCCAGCAGTCCACGTAGGGGGCTCGAGACTGAAGCTTTCTTT. As protein: CASSPRRGLETEAFF.

This clone was observed once. The chain employs TRBV21-1 and TRBJ2-2; the table assigns TRBD1, which was not confirmed against the DNA. TRBV21-1 is designated a pseudogene. The CDR3 runs to 15 residues. Here the CDR3 reads CASSKGTKNTGELFF. CDR3 nucleotides: TGTGCCAGCAGCAAGGGGACAAAAAACACCGGGGAGCTGTTTTTT.

The sample holds one count of this clone. No conserved phenylalanine or tryptophan is present at the end of the CDR3, so a read error is the likely explanation. It is unclear where the CDR3 begins or ends on the DNA, so no DNA is shown, and the CDR3 is as TCRdb lists it. The rearrangement uses TRBV18 and TRBJ2-7; TRBD1, the table's D call, was not compared with the DNA. CDR1 is KGHSH and CDR2 is LQKENI in the germline V gene. The CDR3 is 12 residues long, counting both termini. CDR3 loop: CASSTRTGMGII.

This rearrangement joins TRBV5-5 to TRBJ2-6; D is unresolved. The CDR3 is 17 amino acids. V was cut by 2 bases and J by 0 bases, with 12 bases left in between. Germline lookup yields CDR1 SGHKS and CDR2 YYEKEE (reference sequence). DNA for the CDR3: TGTGCCAGCAGCTTCAGTGCGGTTAACTCTGGGGCCAACGTCCTGACTTTC. Its translation: CASSFSAVNSGANVLTF.

V usage is TRBV13 and J usage is TRBJ1-5, with D tentatively TRBD1 (5 bases). The CDR3 runs 12 residues. V was shortened by 7 bases and J by 4 bases, with 8 bases between the two germline ends. Germline lookup yields CDR1 PRHDT and CDR2 FYEKMQ (reference sequence). For the CDR3, the DNA is TGTGCCAGCACCAGGGCGAATCAGCCCCAGCATTTT. It codes for CASTRANQPQHF.

The chain carries TRBV4-1 and TRBJ2-3, with 9 bases lining up with TRBD2. Germline CDR1 is MGHRA and CDR2 is YSYEKL. The CDR3 has 15 amino acids. V was pared by 0 bases and J by 3 bases, with 1 base of the junction left unmatched. CDR3 sequence (DNA): TGCGCCAGCAGCCAAGATAGCGGGGGTACAGATACGCAGTATTTT. Translated, it gives CASSQDSGGTDTQYF.

This chain uses TRBV7-3 with TRBJ2-7, with TRBD1 matching 7 bases. This CDR3 comprises 14 residues. The germline gives CDR1 SGHTA, CDR2 FQGTGA. J was trimmed by 2 bases and V by 5 bases; bases with no gene match: 6. The CDR3 DNA follows: TGTGCCAGCAGCAAGGGGGACAGAACCTACGAGCAGTACTTC. Protein: CASSKGDRTYEQYF.